This T cell receptor (beta chain) was captured in a study of identical twins. Study results and caveats: Conclusions were based on cross-sectional statistical analysis, without following the same donors. Invariant MAIT and iNKT cells may have partly biased zero-insertion analyses.

A template switching step contributed a universal primer site, while unique molecular identifiers were present in the cDNA. TCRdb redid the calling of the 5' RACE reads with MiXCR, one entry per CDR3 protein. The sample holds about 700,000 distinct CDR3 sequences; approximately 6.1% are singletons and the top ten take around 2%. Trimming took 5 bases from V and 4 from J, leaving 20 bases between them. Germline V CDR1 and CDR2: SEHNR, FQNEAQ (reference sequence). The length of the CDR3 is 17 residues. As concerns this clonotype: As yet, its antigen is unknown.

The receptor was isolated from a young man in good health. The specimen sequenced was naive T cells sorted from blood. The V and J genes are TRBV7-9 and TRBJ2-2; D may be TRBD2 (6 bases). Written as DNA, the CDR3 is TGTGCCAGCAGCCCGTTCAGATGGCGGGATCCCACCGGGGAGCTGTTTTTT. Translated, it gives CASSPFRWRDPTGELFF.